A selection of T cell receptor beta chains follows, all from one sample in a study of T cells in Graves' hyperthyroidism and ophthalmopathy. TCRdb reanalysed the multiplex PCR reads using MiXCR and keeps one entry per CDR3 protein. In the table there are 660,000 or so distinct CDR3 sequences, 45% of which are singletons. Sequencing was done on a sample of peripheral blood or thyroid tissue (not recorded which). All receptors come from an adult man with Graves' disease, either hyperthyroidism or ophthalmopathy (not recorded which). CDR3s include the opening cysteine and the closing phenylalanine or tryptophan. A D gene is named only where the DNA matches it firmly. Size is stated for part of the rows, as once, few or many counts, or as a class when the clone is expanded.

V,D,J,size,DNA,CDR3
TRBV20-1,.,TRBJ2-2,.,TGCAGTGCTAGTCGGCGGCCGAACACCGGGGAGCTGTTTTTT,CSASRRPNTGELFF
TRBV5-4,TRBD2,TRBJ2-5,.,TGTGCCAGCAGAGGAAGCGGGGTTAAGTCAGAGACCCAGTACTTC,CASRGSGVKSETQYF
TRBV6-5,.,TRBJ2-5,few,TGTGCCAGCAGTTATATTAGCGGACAAGAGACCCAGTACTTC,CASSYISGQETQYF
TRBV7-9,.,TRBJ2-2,.,TGTGCCAGCAGCTTGCCCAGGTCGAACACCGGGGAGCTGTTTTTT,CASSLPRSNTGELFF
TRBV7-9,.,TRBJ1-1,few,TGTGCCAGCAGCACTCGGGACACAAACACTGAAGCTTTCTTT,CASSTRDTNTEAFF
TRBV7-2,TRBD1,TRBJ1-6,.,TGTGCCAGCAGCCAGGGGGGGCAGGGGACGATTAATTCACCCCTCCACTTT,CASSQGGQGTINSPLHF
TRBV10-3,.,TRBJ1-2,.,TGTGCCATCAGTGTGTGGCAGGGTCTTGGCCTTACTAACTATGGCTACACCTTC,CAISVWQGLGLTNYGYTF
TRBV10-2,.,TRBJ1-6,.,TGCGTCAGCTCAGAGGGACCTGGTAATTCACCCCTCCACTTT,CVSSEGPGNSPLHF
TRBV2,.,TRBJ2-7,.,TGTGCCAGCGTAGACAGAGCAACCTACGAGCAGTACTTC,CASVDRATYEQYF
TRBV4-2,.,TRBJ2-7,few,TGTGCCAGCAGCCAAGATCGGCAGGGGCCATCCTACGAGCAGTACTTC,CASSQDRQGPSYEQYF
TRBV7-3,.,TRBJ1-2,.,TGTGCTAGACCAGCGAGCTATGGCTACACCTTC,CARPASYGYTF
TRBV29-1,.,TRBJ1-2,.,TGCAGTTACGGGCGGGAGGCTGCTGGCTACACCTTC,CSYGREAAGYTF
TRBV7-9,TRBD2,TRBJ2-7,.,TGTGCCAGCAGCTTAGTCCCCCTAGCGGCGAGCTCCTACGAGCAGTACTTC,CASSLVPLAASSYEQYF
TRBV7-8,.,TRBJ2-5,.,TGTGCCAGCAGCTTAGTTGGGTCGATTGGAGAGACCCAGTACTTC,CASSLVGSIGETQYF
TRBV10-3,.,TRBJ1-2,.,TGTGCCAGCAGCCCTCCCACCGGGGGCCGCTATGGCTACACCTTC,CASSPPTGGRYGYTF
TRBV15,.,TRBJ1-2,.,TGTGCCACCAGCAGCTCGGACACCGATGGCTACACCTTC,CATSSSDTDGYTF
TRBV6-6,.,TRBJ1-1,.,TGTGCCCGCAGTTACGCAGGGGTCACTGAAGCTTTCTTT,CARSYAGVTEAFF
TRBV12-3/TRBV12-4,.,TRBJ1-5,few,TGTGCCAGCAGTTTCCAGGGGACCGATCAGCCCCAGCATTTT,CASSFQGTDQPQHF
TRBV6-1,.,TRBJ1-2,.,TGTGCCAGCCGCACGGAGGGGGATCTCTATGGCTACACCTTC,CASRTEGDLYGYTF
TRBV5-1,.,TRBJ1-4,few,TGCGCCAGCAGCTTGGGGCGAAGAACGGATGCAACTAATGAAAAACTGTTTTTT,CASSLGRRTDATNEKLFF
TRBV2,TRBD1,TRBJ2-5,many,TGTGCCAGCAGTGAGGACAGGGGGAGGGCGGAGACCCAGTACTTC,CASSEDRGRAETQYF
TRBV9,TRBD1,TRBJ2-5,few,TGTGCCAGCAGCTTTCGACAGGGGGATAGGGAGACCCAGTACTTC,CASSFRQGDRETQYF
TRBV4-1,.,TRBJ2-7,few,TGCGCCAGTGCGGCAGGGAAAACCTACGAGCAGTACTTC,CASAAGKTYEQYF
TRBV2,.,TRBJ1-3,few,TGTGCCAGCAGTGAAAAGGGGTTGGGAAACACCATATATTTT,CASSEKGLGNTIYF
TRBV10-3,.,TRBJ1-2,.,TGTGCCAGCGGCTCAGGGCTACGCTATGGCTACACCTTC,CASGSGLRYGYTF
TRBV28,TRBD1,TRBJ1-1,few,TGTGCCAGCAGAGACTGGACAGGGGGCACTGAAGCTTTCTTT,CASRDWTGGTEAFF
TRBV7-2,.,TRBJ1-1,few,TGTGCCAGCAGCTTACTACGGTGGCGGGAAGCTTTCTTT,CASSLLRWREAFF
TRBV20-1,TRBD2,TRBJ2-5,.,TGCAGTGCAGGGGCACCCGGGAGGGCGGCAGAGACCCAGTACTTC,CSAGAPGRAAETQYF
TRBV7-2,TRBD1,TRBJ1-1,.,TGTGCCAGCAGCTTAGAGGACAGGGGCGGGAACACTGAAGCTTTCTTT,CASSLEDRGGNTEAFF
TRBV5-1,.,TRBJ1-6,.,TGCGCCAGCAGCTTGGAGCGGGGGCAAGGTTCACCCCTCCACTTT,CASSLERGQGSPLHF
TRBV7-3,.,TRBJ1-6,many,TGTGCCAGCAGCACCACGACAGGATCACCCCTCCACTTT,CASSTTTGSPLHF
TRBV24-1,.,TRBJ1-2,.,TGTGCCACCAGTGATTTATCGACCGAGATCTACACCTTC,CATSDLSTEIYTF
TRBV2,.,TRBJ1-5,once,TGTGCCAGCATTAGGGCACTAAATCAGCCCCAGCATTTT,CASIRALNQPQHF
TRBV6-5,.,TRBJ1-5,.,TGTGCCAGCAGTTACGAGGGTGGCAGCAATCAGCCCCAGCATTTT,CASSYEGGSNQPQHF
TRBV10-3,TRBD2,TRBJ2-7,.,TGTGCCAGCAGTTACTTCGGACTAGCGGGAGGGTACGAGCAGTACTTC,CASSYFGLAGGYEQYF
TRBV6-5,TRBD2,TRBJ2-2,.,TGTGCCAGCAGTCACACTAGCGGGGGGGCCTTCGGGGAGCTGTTTTTT,CASSHTSGGAFGELFF
TRBV7-9,.,TRBJ1-6,many,TGTGCCAGCAGCTTAGAAAGCCCCCTCCACTTT,CASSLESPLHF
TRBV19,.,TRBJ1-4,.,TGTGCCAGTAGTACTCCGGCGGGATATGAAAAACTGTTTTTT,CASSTPAGYEKLFF
TRBV7-9,.,TRBJ1-5,.,TGTGCCAGCAGTTTATCGAAAAATCAGCCCCAGCATTTT,CASSLSKNQPQHF
TRBV15,TRBD2,TRBJ2-5,.,TGTGCCACCAGCAGCGCTAGCGGGGGTGAGACCCAGTACTTC,CATSSASGGETQYF
TRBV9,.,TRBJ1-1,many,TGTGCCAGCAGCCCTCCTGGGGGGGAGGACACTGAAGCTTTCTTT,CASSPPGGEDTEAFF
TRBV25-1,.,TRBJ2-7,.,TGTGCCAGCAACGCCCCGGGCCCTTCCTACGAGCAGTACTTC,CASNAPGPSYEQYF
TRBV20-1,TRBD2,TRBJ2-7,.,TGCAGTGCCCCGGGACTAGCGGGGACCTCAACCTACGAGCAGTACTTC,CSAPGLAGTSTYEQYF
TRBV5-1,.,TRBJ1-1,.,TGCGCCAGCAGCTTGGTTGGGCGAGGGGACACTGAAGCTTTCTTT,CASSLVGRGDTEAFF
TRBV7-6,TRBD2,TRBJ2-7,.,TGTGCCAGCAGCCCGGGACTAGCGGGAAGAGGGGGGGACTACGAGCAGTACTTC,CASSPGLAGRGGDYEQYF
TRBV24-1,TRBD2,TRBJ2-5,.,TGTGCTAGAGGTGAAGAGGCAGGGAGGGGAGAGACCCAGTACTTC,CARGEEAGRGETQYF
TRBV2,.,TRBJ2-2,.,TGTGCCAGCAGTGAAGCGGAGGCCATTAACACCGGGGAGCTGTTTTTT,CASSEAEAINTGELFF
TRBV20-1,TRBD1,TRBJ1-1,.,TGCAGTGCCCCCCCTGGCGACAGGGAAAATGAAGCTTTCTTT,CSAPPGDRENEAFF
TRBV2,.,TRBJ1-5,few,TGTGCCAGCAGTGCTACCGGGAACAATCAGCCCCAGCATTTT,CASSATGNNQPQHF
TRBV7-8,.,TRBJ1-5,many,TGTGCCAGCAGTAGTGGGCGCGGGTTGGAGCAGCCCCAGCATTTT,CASSSGRGLEQPQHF
TRBV10-1,TRBD2,TRBJ2-2,.,TGCGCCAGCAGTGAAGAGCGGGATTACCAGAACACCGGGGAGCTGTTTTTT,CASSEERDYQNTGELFF
TRBV2,TRBD1,TRBJ1-5,.,TGTGCCAGCAACTCTGGGACAGGGTGGGGACAGCCCCAGCATTTT,CASNSGTGWGQPQHF